The rows below give T cell receptor beta chains drawn from one sample of a study of T cell responses to AZD1222 COVID-19 vaccine. Sequenced by immunoSEQ multiplex PCR; TCRdb stores in-frame clones only, minus some. The sample has 100,000 to 150,000 clones, roughly 92% seen once. Source: peripheral blood, taken 28 days after the second AZD1222 dose. These receptors were taken from an adult who received the AZD1222 COVID-19 vaccine. CDR3s include the opening cysteine and the closing phenylalanine or tryptophan. Each record gives: J gene, clone size, CDR3 length, V gene, D gene, CDR3 protein, CDR3 DNA. A D gene is named only where the DNA matches it firmly. Clone size appears in some rows only: once, few, many, or a class for an expanded clone.

TRBJ2-3	.	11	TRBV6-6	.	CATSEGNTQYF	TGTGCCACCTCTGAAGGAAATACGCAGTATTTT
TRBJ2-7	.	17	TRBV5-4	.	CASSLSRPGQATAEQYF	TGTGCCAGCAGCTTATCCCGTCCGGGACAAGCTACCGCCGAGCAGTACTTC
TRBJ1-1	.	12	TRBV30	.	CAWSRGGTEAFF	TGTGCCTGGAGTCGGGGGGGCACTGAAGCTTTCTTT
TRBJ2-5	.	13	TRBV30	.	CASSRDNQETQYF	TGTGCCTCCTCCCGGGACAACCAAGAGACCCAGTACTTC
TRBJ1-5	.	13	TRBV6-5	.	CASSYFNGQPQHF	TGTGCCAGCAGTTATTTCAACGGTCAGCCCCAGCATTTT
TRBJ2-5	.	15	TRBV5-4	TRBD2	CASSLDSGGQETQYF	TGTGCCAGCAGCTTGGATAGCGGGGGACAAGAGACCCAGTACTTC
TRBJ1-2	.	15	TRBV7-9	TRBD1	CASSTPGQGAGGYTF	TGTGCCAGCAGCACCCCGGGACAGGGGGCAGGTGGCTACACCTTC
TRBJ2-3	.	19	TRBV5-1	TRBD2	CASSASGTSGRGWTDTQYF	TGCGCCAGCAGCGCCTCCGGGACTAGCGGGAGGGGATGGACAGATACGCAGTATTTT
TRBJ1-2	.	13	TRBV6-2/TRBV6-3	.	CASSYSSYYGYTF	TGTGCCAGCAGTTATTCCAGCTACTATGGCTACACCTTC
TRBJ2-7	.	15	TRBV28	.	CASSLLSPGEFEQYF	TGTGCCAGCAGTTTACTATCGCCCGGGGAGTTCGAGCAGTACTTC
TRBJ2-1	.	16	TRBV18	TRBD1	CASSLRGTGDYNEQFF	TGTGCCAGCTCGTTGAGGGGGACAGGGGATTACAATGAGCAGTTCTTC
TRBJ2-5	.	16	TRBV30	.	CAWSSVMDGYQETQYF	TGTGCCTGGAGTAGTGTGATGGACGGGTACCAAGAGACCCAGTACTTC
TRBJ2-2	.	17	TRBV7-3	TRBD2	CASSSHGGRANTGELFF	TGTGCCAGCAGCTCCCATGGGGGGAGGGCGAACACCGGGGAGCTGTTTTTT
TRBJ2-1	.	13	TRBV30	TRBD2	CAWARAGGTEQFF	TGTGCCTGGGCCAGGGCGGGAGGGACTGAGCAGTTCTTC
TRBJ2-3	.	14	TRBV19	.	CASSIRGDTDTQYF	TGTGCCAGTAGTATAAGAGGGGACACAGATACGCAGTATTTT
TRBJ2-3	.	13	TRBV24-1	.	CATSDPATDTQYF	TGTGCCACCAGTGACCCAGCAACAGATACGCAGTATTTT
TRBJ1-1	.	14	TRBV5-1	.	CASTRTATDTEAFF	TGCGCCAGCACCCGGACAGCTACGGACACTGAAGCTTTCTTT
TRBJ2-7	.	19	TRBV7-2	TRBD2	CASSLGTFFSGGPSYEQYF	TGTGCCAGCAGCTTAGGAACTTTCTTTAGCGGGGGGCCCTCCTACGAGCAGTACTTC
TRBJ1-5	.	19	TRBV6-2/TRBV6-3	.	CASSYSIGSGSYSNQPQHF	TGTGCCAGCAGTTACTCGATTGGTTCAGGGAGCTATAGCAATCAGCCCCAGCATTTT
TRBJ2-5	once	15	TRBV6-6	.	CASSWNRGSQETQYF	TGTGCCAGCAGTTGGAACCGGGGGTCCCAAGAGACCCAGTACTTC
TRBJ1-1	.	13	TRBV19	.	CDRRISLNTEAFF	TGTGACCGCAGGATCTCCTTGAACACTGAAGCTTTCTTT
TRBJ2-7	few	13	TRBV6-2/TRBV6-3	.	CASTPGHAYEQYF	TGTGCCAGCACCCCGGGACACGCCTACGAGCAGTACTTC
TRBJ1-3	.	16	TRBV11-2	.	CASSYGGGFSGNTIYF	TGTGCCAGCAGCTACGGGGGGGGCTTCTCTGGAAACACCATATATTTT